This TCR beta chain stems from a study of shared clonotypes between healthy human individuals (dated by TCRdb to about 2020). Context from the whole study: The cohort comprised two women and three men aged 18 to 49 years. Per donor, three plates each were used for CD4 naive and CD4 memory, two for CD8 naive, and one for CD8 memory. Blood TCR repertoires of a handful of healthy adults were deeply sequenced to estimate repertoire size and the extent of clonotype sharing between individuals. To increase sequencing depth and limit assay-specific biases, different laboratories used diverse techniques to prepare libraries and sequence TCR repertoires. Leukapheresis yielded between about 0.9 and 9 billion PBMCs per donor.

TCR CDR3 regions were amplified from genomic DNA by multiplex PCR using the deep immunoSEQ assay. For each cell subset, the extracted genomic DNA was distributed evenly across all wells of several immunoSEQ 96-well plates, and each plate served as one replicate. For sorted subsets, about 220 ng of genomic DNA, equivalent to 30,000 or so T cell genomes, went into each replicate PCR. Purified libraries were quantified with a Qubit 3.0 fluorometer, sized on a Bioanalyzer 2100, and re-quantified with the KAPA Library Quantification kit. A separate single-read 150-cycle Illumina NextSeq 550 flow cell was used to sequence each immunoSEQ 96-well plate. Concerning the study's data processing: Because the immunoSEQ output held only junctional sequences and lacked quality scores, the filtering could not match the filtering applied to full-length reads. To assign V/J genes and CDR3, sequences were annotated against IMGT germline references using PyIR, a Python wrapper for IgBLAST v1.9. Reads were filtered out if the reads had weak V/J assignments (E-value above 1e-6), no CDR3, stop codons, out-of-frame junctions, or ambiguous translated residues. V3J clonotypes were defined as sequences sharing an identical inferred V gene, J gene, and CDR3 amino acid sequence. Percentage overlap between repertoires was calculated by dividing the number of shared unique clonotypes by the size of the smaller repertoire. RTK rarefaction, the Chao1 estimator, and Recon v2.1 estimates of unobserved clonotypes were used to assess repertoire richness. For all TCRbeta clonotypes obtained by the gDNA method from four donors, generation probabilities were computed with OLGA. TCRdb took over this immuneACCESS table, retaining in-frame rearrangements with V and J assigned. Such tables are incomplete; in checked studies, under half of the missing clones stem from an unresolved V gene, and the remainder is unexplained. Clone size and the V and J calls come from that table; the DNA yielded D and trimming. The table for this sample lists some 690,000 clones; about 92% of them were counted only once. The ten largest clones represent around a third of the sample.

Healthy HIV-negative adults with no recently reported acute infections or vaccinations were included as donors. Every donor was a Caucasian adult living in Nashville, Tennessee, USA. CD8 memory samples were composed of magnetically selected CD45RO+ cells combined with CCR7-negative CD45RA+ effector memory (TemRA) cells. Blood was obtained by leukapheresis, after which PBMCs were separated by Ficoll-Histopaque density gradient centrifugation and cryopreserved in liquid nitrogen vapor phase. Analytical flow cytometry was used to check the purity and quantity of each magnetically sorted T cell population. From each sorted fraction, genomic DNA was isolated and quantified by UV absorbance on a Nanodrop 2000c. What the authors observed across the whole study: Pairwise subsampling led to the expectation that sequencing depth would affect the degree of clonotype sharing among donors. Naive subsets generally had larger estimated clonotype richness than memory subsets did. Because the study included a small number of donors, the genetic and exposure-history diversity represented was limited. Rarefaction of sorted-subset datasets indicated incomplete sequencing despite the large sequencing depth. Sampling was restricted to blood, and TCR repertoires in tissues likely differ from the TCR repertoires found in blood. Compared with non-shared clonotypes, clonotypes shared by all four sorted-subset donors had higher generation probabilities. Across a few donors, approximately 5% of naive CD4, roughly 3.5% of naive CD8, roughly 2.2% of memory CD4, and about 0.4% of memory CD8 clonotypes were shared.

As to this clone: Its antigen is unknown. Base-call qualities are not available, and no considerably larger clone is one nucleotide away.

From its cysteine to its phenylalanine, the CDR3 spans 15 amino acids. Just the 45-base CDR3 DNA is kept, in frame starting at base 1. V and J lose 11 bases and 4 bases, and a span of 18 bases separates them. According to the germline V gene (reference sequence), CDR1 reads SEHNR and CDR2 reads FQNEAQ. The sequence was collected from a man between 18 and 29 years old in good health. Some clones in this sample may be carry-over from other donors' samples. The sample taken for sequencing was memory CD8+ T cells from PBMCs. The cell subset or site tag for this specimen amounts to: CD45RO+ cells pooled with CCR7-negative TemRA cells. The V and J segments used are TRBV7-9 and TRBJ2-6; a confident D gene designation cannot be given. The CDR3: CACRKAFSGANVLTF. The nucleotide sequence is TGTGCCTGTAGGAAGGCGTTCAGCGGGGCCAACGTCCTGACTTTC.